This TCR beta chain emerged from a study of blood T cell repertoires in COVID-19. The overall study: In each case, the material was cDNA or gDNA derived from T cells, B-cell-depleted T cells, or PBMCs.

This CDR3 is 14 amino acids long. From germline, CDR1 is SGHVS and CDR2 FNYEAQ. V lost 7 bases to trimming and J lost 1 base; unmatched junction nucleotides: 6. Sequencing was performed with immunoSEQ multiplex PCR; in TCRdb, only in-frame clones are kept and a portion is missing. The data show approximately 110,000 clones, approximately 85% seen once. The V call is TRBV7-6, the J call TRBJ2-7; 8 bases fit TRBD1. Sequencing was performed on peripheral blood. The TCR sequence derives from a woman aged 55 to 70 with COVID-19, enrolled during active disease. The CDR3 region is CASNPGGPSYEQYF. The CDR3 DNA is TGTGCCAGCAACCCAGGGGGCCCTTCCTACGAGCAGTACTTC. The full variable domain, completed using reference TRBV7-6 and TRBJ2-7, is GAGVSQSPRYKVTKRGQDVALRCDPISGHVSLYWYRQALGQGPEFLTYFNYEAQQDKSGLPNDRFSAERPEGSISTLTIQRTEQRDSAMYRCASNPGGPSYEQYFGPGTRLTVT.